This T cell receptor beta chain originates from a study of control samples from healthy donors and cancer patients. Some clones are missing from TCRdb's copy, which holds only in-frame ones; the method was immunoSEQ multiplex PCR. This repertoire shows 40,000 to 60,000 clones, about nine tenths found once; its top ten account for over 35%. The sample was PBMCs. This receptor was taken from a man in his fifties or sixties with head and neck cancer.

CDR3 DNA: TGTGCCAGCAGCGAGGAAAATGAGCAGTTCTTC. Protein product: CASSEENEQFF. This chain connects TRBV7-2 to TRBJ2-1; D ambiguous. This CDR3 region has 11 residues. The germline V gene encodes CDR1 SGHTA and CDR2 FQGNSA. Between the trimmed V and J ends, which lost 5 bases and 7 bases, there was a span of 6 bases.